These T cell receptor beta chains were read from a single sample in a study of CD8 T cells in ankylosing spondylitis. Using its own MiXCR run on the 5' RACE reads, TCRdb lists one record per CDR3 protein. The sample lists 200,000 or so distinct CDR3 sequences, roughly 20% occurring once. Input material: blood, either unsorted or a sorted T cell fraction (not recorded which). The receptors were sampled from a male donor aged 10-35 years with ankylosing spondylitis or in good health (not recorded which). Both conserved end residues are part of each CDR3. The order of the fields is J gene, D gene, V gene, clone size, CDR3 DNA, CDR3 protein. The D gene is left open where the match is weak. A clone size is listed for some rows: how often the clone was seen (once, few, many), or a class if it is expanded.

TRBJ2-1,TRBD1,TRBV27,.,TGTGCCAGCAGTTTATTGAAGGGGGCTAGCTCCTACAATGAGCAGTTCTTC,CASSLLKGASSYNEQFF
TRBJ1-6,.,TRBV9,many,TGTGCCAGCAGCGCCTCCCATACCGGAACGGAAGGGTACTCACCCCTCCACTTT,CASSASHTGTEGYSPLHF
TRBJ2-1,TRBD2,TRBV20-1,.,TGCAGTGCTAGAGAGATAGCGGGAGGGTTGATCAATGAGCAGTTCTTC,CSAREIAGGLINEQFF
TRBJ2-6,.,TRBV6-1,.,TGTGCCGGTCGACAGACCGGGGCCAACGTCCTGACTTTC,CAGRQTGANVLTF
TRBJ2-1,.,TRBV5-1,many,TGCGCCAGCAGCTTGGGGCAGACATCTTACAATGAGCAGTTCTTC,CASSLGQTSYNEQFF
TRBJ2-2,.,TRBV7-7,many,TGTGCCAGCAGCTTTTTAGAGTCCGGGGAGCTGTTTTTT,CASSFLESGELFF
TRBJ2-1,TRBD2,TRBV6-5,.,TGTGCCAGCAGTTCCCCGAGACTAGCGGGAGTCTACAATGAGCAGTTCTTC,CASSSPRLAGVYNEQFF
TRBJ2-1,.,TRBV25-1,.,TGTGCCAGCAGTGAATTGTCGGGAGAGCAGTTCTTC,CASSELSGEQFF
TRBJ1-5,.,TRBV6-5,.,TGTGCCAGCAGTTTAAGTGCCTATCAGCCCCAGCATTTT,CASSLSAYQPQHF
TRBJ1-2,.,TRBV5-4,.,TGTGCCAGCAGCTTGGGGGGGAGGCAGGCCAACCCAGCTATGTTGGGCTACACCTTC,CASSLGGRQANPAMLGYTF
TRBJ2-1,.,TRBV3-1,many,TGTGCCAGCACCGGGACTCGCTACAATGAGCAGTTCTTC,CASTGTRYNEQFF
TRBJ1-1,TRBD1,TRBV6-6,.,TGTGCCAGCAGTAGACAGGGCGAAAACACTGAAGCTTTCTTT,CASSRQGENTEAFF
TRBJ2-3,TRBD1,TRBV5-1,few,TGCGCCAGCCGTGAGGGACAGGGGATAACAGATACGCAGTATTTT,CASREGQGITDTQYF
TRBJ2-6,.,TRBV15,many,TGTGCCACCAGCAGAGTCCCGGATAGCTCTGGGGCCAACGTCCTGACTTTC,CATSRVPDSSGANVLTF
TRBJ2-7,.,TRBV25-1,many,TGTGCCAGCAGTGAATACTCTCGCGAGCAGTACTTC,CASSEYSREQYF
TRBJ1-6,.,TRBV6-5,many,TGTGCCAGCAGTTATGCTTCGGGATCTTGGAATTCACCCCTCCACTTT,CASSYASGSWNSPLHF
TRBJ2-1,TRBD2,TRBV2,many,TGTGCCAGTATTGTTGCGGGAGGGTTCAATGAGCAGTTCTTC,CASIVAGGFNEQFF
TRBJ2-3,.,TRBV4-3,.,TGCGCCAGCAGCCAAGATATAACGACAGATACGCAGTATTTT,CASSQDITTDTQYF
TRBJ1-5,.,TRBV3-1,many,TGTGCCAGCAGCCCCACCGGGACTTGGCCCCAGCATTTT,CASSPTGTWPQHF
TRBJ1-3,TRBD1,TRBV7-2,many,TGTGCCAGCAGCCCGAGGGACAGTAGAAACACCATATATTTT,CASSPRDSRNTIYF
TRBJ2-3,TRBD1,TRBV12-3/TRBV12-4,many,TGTGCCAGCAGTCGACAGGGGCAGATTGATACGCAGTATTTT,CASSRQGQIDTQYF
TRBJ2-1,.,TRBV7-2,many,TGTGCCAGCACCGTCCCCTTGAGGTTACATGAGCAGTTCTTC,CASTVPLRLHEQFF
TRBJ2-7,.,TRBV7-8,many,TGTGCCAGCAGCTTAGACCGGTCTTCCCACTACGAGCAGTACTTC,CASSLDRSSHYEQYF
TRBJ1-5,.,TRBV12-3/TRBV12-4,many,TGTGCCAGCAGTTTTAATGAAGGGCGACCCCAGCATTTT,CASSFNEGRPQHF
TRBJ2-1,.,TRBV6-6,.,TGTGCCAGCAGTTACGGTGAGCAGTTCTTC,CASSYGEQFF
TRBJ1-1,.,TRBV11-2,many,TGTGCCAGCAGCTTACGGCGCGAAGCTTTCTTT,CASSLRREAFF
TRBJ2-5,.,TRBV6-5,many,TGTGCCAGCAGCAGGACAGTACAAGAGACCCAGTACTTC,CASSRTVQETQYF
TRBJ1-5,.,TRBV19,few,TGTGCCAGTAGTATACAGCAATTCAATCAGCCCCAGCATTTT,CASSIQQFNQPQHF
TRBJ2-3,.,TRBV28,.,TGTGCCAGCAGTTTCCCTCATGTTGATACGCAGTATTTT,CASSFPHVDTQYF
TRBJ2-2,TRBD1,TRBV5-1,many,TGCGCCAGCAGCCCCGGGACAGGGGTTTTCACCGGGGAGCTGTTTTTT,CASSPGTGVFTGELFF
TRBJ2-7,TRBD1,TRBV7-2,many,TGTGCCAGCAGCTCAGCAGGGGGCCCCTACGAGCAGTACTTC,CASSSAGGPYEQYF